A single sample is the source of the 6 T cell receptor beta chains below, sequenced in a study of blood T cell repertoires in COVID-19 (dated by TCRdb to about 2020). Receptor libraries were prepared by the immunoSEQ multiplex PCR assay. The source is immuneACCESS, and TCRdb retained only in-frame sequences with V and J called. Part of the clones is not carried over; for the studies checked, unresolved V genes explain less than half of this, and the remainder is unexplained. The sample profile shows around 70,000 clones; around 84% of them were found once. The ten most abundant clones make up approximately 3.7% of the sample. Sequencing was performed on peripheral blood. The receptor set was obtained from a man between 50 and 59 years old with acute or convalescent COVID-19.

The chain combines TRBV19 with TRBJ2-7, with D perhaps TRBD2 (6 bases). The V gene lost 5 bases and the J gene lost 2 bases, with 10 bases spanning the gap. Germline V gene lookup returns CDR1 LNHDA and CDR2 SQIVND (reference sequence). The CDR3 runs to 13 residues. CDR3 in DNA: TGTGCCAGTAGTCCGGGACTGACCTACGAGCAGTACTTC. This sequence encodes CASSPGLTYEQYF.

This clone is a singleton in its sample. The V call is TRBV27, the J call TRBJ2-1, with TRBD2 matching 7 bases. The trim removed 7 bases at V and 9 bases at J, leaving 9 bases unmatched. The length of the CDR3 is 13 residues. Per the germline V gene, CDR1 is MNHEY and CDR2 is SMNVEV (reference sequence). The CDR3, as DNA: TGTGCCAGCAATATGGGGCGGGGGAGTGAGCAGTTCTTC. Translation: CASNMGRGSEQFF.

The chain is built from TRBV11-2 and TRBJ1-1; 7 bases line up with TRBD1. Germline V gene sequence: CDR1 SGHAT, CDR2 FQNNGV. J was trimmed by 11 bases and V by 2 bases; bases with no gene match: 17. The CDR3 consists of 16 residues. Here the CDR3 DNA reads TGTGCCAGCAGCTTATTGAGGGGGCGAACATCCCTGGGGGCTTTCTTT. Translating gives CASSLLRGRTSLGAFF.

The sample holds a few counts of this clone. J is TRBJ1-2 and V is TRBV2; 8 bases align to TRBD1. Germline V CDR1 and CDR2: SNHLY, FYNNEI. The CDR3 is 16 residues long. The V and J ends lost 4 bases and 1 base, in that order; junction bases with no gene match: 8. CDR3 amino acids: CASSGQGRTLNYGYTF. CDR3 nucleotide sequence: TGTGCCAGCAGTGGACAGGGGCGAACTCTTAACTATGGCTACACCTTC.

The chain uses TRBV9 and TRBJ1-3; D gene unclear. The CDR3 totals 17 residues. Germline assignment: CDR1 SGDLS and CDR2 YYNGEE. V lost 1 base and J lost 0, with 14 bases in between. The CDR3: CASSVYPDGSSGNTIYF. CDR3 in DNA: TGTGCCAGCAGCGTATACCCGGACGGGAGCTCTGGAAACACCATATATTTT.

This rearrangement joins TRBV15 to TRBJ2-3, with 12 bases lining up with TRBD2. CDR3 size: 17 residues. The germline gives CDR1 LNHNV, CDR2 YYDKDF (reference sequence). V shed 3 bases and J 4 bases; nucleotides not matched to a gene: 8. CDR3 sequence (DNA): TGTGCCACCAGCAGGCGGACTAGCGGGGTGGGGGCAGATACGCAGTATTTT. Amino acids: CATSRRTSGVGADTQYF.